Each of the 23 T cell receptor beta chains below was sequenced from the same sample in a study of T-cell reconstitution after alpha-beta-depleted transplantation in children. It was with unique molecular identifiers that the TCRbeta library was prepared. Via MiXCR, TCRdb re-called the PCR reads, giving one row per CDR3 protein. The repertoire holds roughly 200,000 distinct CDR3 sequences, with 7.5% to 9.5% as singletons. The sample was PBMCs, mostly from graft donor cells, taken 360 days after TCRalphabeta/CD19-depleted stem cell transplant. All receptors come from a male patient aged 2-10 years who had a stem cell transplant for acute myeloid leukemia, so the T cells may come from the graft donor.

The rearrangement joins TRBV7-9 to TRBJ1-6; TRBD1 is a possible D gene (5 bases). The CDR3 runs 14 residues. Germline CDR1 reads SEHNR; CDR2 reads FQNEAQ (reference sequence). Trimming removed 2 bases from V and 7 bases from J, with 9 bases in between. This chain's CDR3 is CASSLLQANSPLHF. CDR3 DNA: TGTGCCAGCAGCTTACTACAGGCAAATTCACCCCTCCACTTT.

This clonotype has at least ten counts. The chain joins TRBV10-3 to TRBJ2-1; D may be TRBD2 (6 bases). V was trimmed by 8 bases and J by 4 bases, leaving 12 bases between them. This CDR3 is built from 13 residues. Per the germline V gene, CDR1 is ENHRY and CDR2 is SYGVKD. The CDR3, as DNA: TGTGCCATCTCTGGGACTGCTTACAATGAGCAGTTCTTC. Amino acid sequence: CAISGTAYNEQFF.

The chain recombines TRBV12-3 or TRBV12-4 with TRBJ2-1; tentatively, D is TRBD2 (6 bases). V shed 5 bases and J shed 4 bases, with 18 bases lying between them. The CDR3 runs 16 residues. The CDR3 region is CASSAEWEDSYNEQFF. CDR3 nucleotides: TGTGCCAGCAGTGCGGAGTGGGAGGACTCTTACAATGAGCAGTTCTTC.

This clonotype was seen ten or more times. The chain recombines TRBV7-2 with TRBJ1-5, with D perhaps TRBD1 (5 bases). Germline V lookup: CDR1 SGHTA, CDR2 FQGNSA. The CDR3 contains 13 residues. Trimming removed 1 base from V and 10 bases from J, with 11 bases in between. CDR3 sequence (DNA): TGTGCCAGCAGCTTAGAAGGGGCTGCTCCCCAGCATTTT. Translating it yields CASSLEGAAPQHF.

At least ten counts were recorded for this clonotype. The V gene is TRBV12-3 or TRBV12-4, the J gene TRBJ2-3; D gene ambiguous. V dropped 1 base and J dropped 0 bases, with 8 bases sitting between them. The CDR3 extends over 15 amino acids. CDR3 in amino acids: CASSLGGFSTDTQYF. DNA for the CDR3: TGTGCCAGCAGTTTAGGAGGATTTAGCACAGATACGCAGTATTTT.

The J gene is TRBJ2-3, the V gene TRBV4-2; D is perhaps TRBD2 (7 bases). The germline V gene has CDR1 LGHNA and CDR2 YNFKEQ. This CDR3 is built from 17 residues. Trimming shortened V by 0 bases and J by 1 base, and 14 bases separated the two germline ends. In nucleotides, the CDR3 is TGTGCCAGCAGCCAAGAGGGGGGGGGCCGGGGCACAGATACGCAGTATTTT. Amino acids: CASSQEGGGRGTDTQYF.

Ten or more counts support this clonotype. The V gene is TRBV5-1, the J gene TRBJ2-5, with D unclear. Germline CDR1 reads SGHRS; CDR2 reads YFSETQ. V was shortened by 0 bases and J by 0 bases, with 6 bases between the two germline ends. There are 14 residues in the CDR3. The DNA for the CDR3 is TGCGCCAGCAGCTTGGTTCCGGACCAAGAGACCCAGTACTTC. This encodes CASSLVPDQETQYF.

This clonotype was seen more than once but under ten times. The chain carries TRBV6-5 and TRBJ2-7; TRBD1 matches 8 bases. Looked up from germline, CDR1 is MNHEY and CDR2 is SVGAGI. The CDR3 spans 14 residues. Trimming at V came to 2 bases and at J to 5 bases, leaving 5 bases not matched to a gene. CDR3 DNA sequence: TGTGCCAGCAGTTACCTAGGACAGGGCGACGAGCAGTACGTC. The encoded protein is CASSYLGQGDEQYV.

Here the CDR3 reads CSAIAFPSGTGYF. CDR3 DNA sequence: TGCAGTGCTATCGCTTTCCCCTCCGGGACAGGGTACTTC. The genes are TRBV20-1 and TRBJ2-4; 8 nucleotides line up with TRBD1. Germline CDR1 reads DFQATT; CDR2 reads SNEGSKA (reference sequence). J lost 15 bases, V lost 4 bases, and 14 bases had no gene match. The length of the CDR3 is 13 residues.

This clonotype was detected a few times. The CDR3: CASSRPRGSPGNTIYF. The CDR3 bases are TGCGCCAGCAGCCGGCCAAGGGGGTCGCCTGGAAACACCATATATTTT. The chain joins TRBV5-1 to TRBJ1-3, with D possibly TRBD1 on 6 matching bases. The ends were cut back, 4 bases at V and 2 bases at J, with 16 bases in the middle. CDR1 and CDR2 (germline): SGHRS, YFSETQ. The length of the CDR3 is 16 residues.

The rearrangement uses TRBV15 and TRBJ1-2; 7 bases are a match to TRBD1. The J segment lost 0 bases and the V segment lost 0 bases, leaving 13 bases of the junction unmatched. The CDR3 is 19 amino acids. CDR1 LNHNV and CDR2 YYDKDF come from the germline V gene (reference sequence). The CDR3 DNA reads TGTGCCACCAGCAGAGACCCCGCGGGGCCACAGGGGACTAACTATGGCTACACCTTC. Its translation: CATSRDPAGPQGTNYGYTF. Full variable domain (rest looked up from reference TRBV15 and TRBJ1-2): DAMVIQNPRYQVTQFGKPVTLSCSQTLNHNVMYWYQQKSSQAPKLLFHYYDKDFNNEADTPDNFQSRRPNTSFCFLDIRSPGLGDTAMYLCATSRDPAGPQGTNYGYTFGSGTRLTVV.

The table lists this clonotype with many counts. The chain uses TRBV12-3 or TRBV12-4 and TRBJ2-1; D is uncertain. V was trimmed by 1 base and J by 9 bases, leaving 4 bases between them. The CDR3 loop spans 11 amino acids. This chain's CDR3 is CASSLGIEQFF. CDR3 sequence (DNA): TGTGCCAGCAGTTTAGGGATTGAGCAGTTCTTC.

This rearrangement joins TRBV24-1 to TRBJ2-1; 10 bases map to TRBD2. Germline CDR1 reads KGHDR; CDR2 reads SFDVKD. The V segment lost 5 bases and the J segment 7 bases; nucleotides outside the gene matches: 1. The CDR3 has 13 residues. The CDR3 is CATSGSGGNEQFF. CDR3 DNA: TGTGCCACCAGTGGTAGCGGGGGGAATGAGCAGTTCTTC.

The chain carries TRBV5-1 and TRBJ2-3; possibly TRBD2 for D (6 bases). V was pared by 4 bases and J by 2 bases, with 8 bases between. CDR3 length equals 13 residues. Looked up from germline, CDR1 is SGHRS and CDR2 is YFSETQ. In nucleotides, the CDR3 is TGCGCCAGCAGCGGGACTCCCACAGATACGCAGTATTTT. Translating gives CASSGTPTDTQYF.

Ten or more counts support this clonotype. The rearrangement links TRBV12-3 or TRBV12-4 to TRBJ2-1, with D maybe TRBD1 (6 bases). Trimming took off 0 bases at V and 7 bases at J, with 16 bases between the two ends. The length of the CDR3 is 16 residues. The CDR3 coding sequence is TGTGCCAGCAGTTTAGCGCTATGGGGGCCGAGGAATGAGCAGTTCTTC. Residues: CASSLALWGPRNEQFF.

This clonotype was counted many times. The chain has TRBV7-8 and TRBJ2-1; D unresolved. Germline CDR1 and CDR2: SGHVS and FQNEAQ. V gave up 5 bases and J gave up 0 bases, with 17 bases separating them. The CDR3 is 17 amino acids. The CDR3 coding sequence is TGTGCCAGCAGCAATACCATTACTACCAGCTCCTACAATGAGCAGTTCTTC. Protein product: CASSNTITTSSYNEQFF.

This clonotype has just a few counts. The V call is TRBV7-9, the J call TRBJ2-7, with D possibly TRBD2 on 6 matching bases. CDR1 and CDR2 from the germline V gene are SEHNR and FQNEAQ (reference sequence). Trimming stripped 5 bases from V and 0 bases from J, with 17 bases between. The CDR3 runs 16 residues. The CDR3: CASSTSKDGSSYEQYF. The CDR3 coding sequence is TGTGCCAGCAGCACCTCCAAGGACGGGAGCTCCTACGAGCAGTACTTC.

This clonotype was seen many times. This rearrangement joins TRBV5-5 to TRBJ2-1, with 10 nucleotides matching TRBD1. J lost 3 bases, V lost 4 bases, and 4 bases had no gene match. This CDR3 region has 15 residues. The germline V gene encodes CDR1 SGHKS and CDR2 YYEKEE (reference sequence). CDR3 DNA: TGTGCCAGCAGCCCTAGGACAGGGGGCTACAATGAGCAGTTCTTC. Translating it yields CASSPRTGGYNEQFF.

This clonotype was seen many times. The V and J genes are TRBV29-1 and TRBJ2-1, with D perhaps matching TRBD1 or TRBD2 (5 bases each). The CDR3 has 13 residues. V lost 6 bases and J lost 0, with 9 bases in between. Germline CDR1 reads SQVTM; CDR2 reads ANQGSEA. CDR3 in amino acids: CSVAGSSYNEQFF. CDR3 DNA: TGCAGCGTCGCAGGGAGCTCCTACAATGAGCAGTTCTTC.

Written as DNA, the CDR3 is TGCGCCAGCAGATCGACCGGGACAGCGCCTATCGAGCAGTACTTC. It encodes CASRSTGTAPIEQYF. This rearrangement joins TRBV5-1 to TRBJ2-7; 7 nucleotides agree with TRBD1. Trimming took 5 bases from V and 6 from J; bases not matched to a gene: 14. Per the germline V gene, CDR1 is SGHRS and CDR2 is YFSETQ. The CDR3 is 15 residues long.

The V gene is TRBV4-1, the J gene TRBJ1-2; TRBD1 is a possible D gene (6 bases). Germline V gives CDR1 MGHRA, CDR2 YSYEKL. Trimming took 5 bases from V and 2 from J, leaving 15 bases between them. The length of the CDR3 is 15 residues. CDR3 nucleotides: TGCGCCAGCAGCTATCCGGGACAACAGAACTATGGCTACACCTTC. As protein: CASSYPGQQNYGYTF.

The chain's CDR3 is CASSEDRVDDQPQHF. In nucleotides, the CDR3 is TGTGCCAGCAGCGAGGACAGGGTTGATGATCAGCCCCAGCATTTT. The V gene is TRBV12-3 or TRBV12-4, the J gene TRBJ1-5; 8 bases fit TRBD1. V lost 6 bases to trimming and J lost 5 bases; unmatched junction nucleotides: 9. This CDR3 region has 15 residues.

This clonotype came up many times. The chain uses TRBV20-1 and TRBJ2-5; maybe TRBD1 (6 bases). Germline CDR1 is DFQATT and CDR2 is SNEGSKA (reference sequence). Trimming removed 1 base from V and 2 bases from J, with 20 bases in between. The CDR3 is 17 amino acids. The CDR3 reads CSARGTGPGRNQETQYF. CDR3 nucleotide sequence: TGCAGTGCTAGAGGTACAGGGCCTGGACGGAATCAAGAGACCCAGTACTTC.